This passage covers 21 T cell receptor beta chains from one sample sequenced in a study of regulatory T cells in long-lasting Graves disease. CDR3 regions were amplified by Arm-PCR using iRepertoire HTBI primers to build TCR beta libraries. MiXCR, run by TCRdb on the multiplex PCR reads, gives a single entry per CDR3 protein. The sample yields roughly 320,000 distinct CDR3 sequences, over 15% seen once. The time point was: newly diagnosed GD, antithyroid drugs for less than 3 months. There was RNA extracted from PBMCs, and the TCR library was made from it. The same data also went into a second study, on T cells in Graves' hyperthyroidism and ophthalmopathy.

Sequencing used peripheral blood mononuclear cells (PBMCs), obtained at new diagnosis, from a patient treated with antithyroid drugs. The origin of the receptors is a man aged 40-49 years with Graves disease.

This clonotype was found many times. The chain has TRBV5-1 and TRBJ2-3; 8 nucleotides line up with TRBD2. V gave up 2 bases and J gave up 3 bases; unmatched junction bases: 2. CDR1 and CDR2 from the germline V gene are SGHRS and YFSETQ. The CDR3 has 14 amino acids. DNA of the CDR3: TGCGCCAGCAGCTTCGGACTAGCAACAGATACGCAGTATTTT. It is translated as CASSFGLATDTQYF. Supplemented by reference TRBV5-1 and TRBJ2-3, the full variable domain reads KAGVTQTPRYLIKTRGQQVTLSCSPISGHRSVSWYQQTPGQGLQFLFEYFSETQRNKGNFPGRFSGRQFSNSRSEMNVSTLELGDSALYLCASSFGLATDTQYFGPGTRLTVL.

Turning to this clonotype: This may come from a read error, since a much larger clone is one base off. This sequence joins TRBV6-9 and TRBJ2-5; D is ambiguous. Trimming shortened V by 3 bases and J by 5 bases, and 10 bases separated the two germline ends. Germline-derived CDR1 and CDR2 are MNHGY and SVAAGI. CDR3 size: 13 residues. The CDR3 DNA sequence: TGTGCCAGCAGTTACGAGGCTTGGGAGACCCAGTACTTC. Translated, it gives CASSYEAWETQYF.

This clonotype was observed at least ten times. The chain carries TRBV5-1 and TRBJ1-5; TRBD1 is a possible D gene (5 bases). Per germline, CDR1 SGHRS and CDR2 YFSETQ. The V and J ends lost 0 bases and 6 bases respectively, with 16 bases between them. The CDR3 is 16 amino acids. CDR3 bases: TGCGCCAGCAGCTTGGGGGGGAGGGATCAAGGTCAGCCCCAGCATTTT. This encodes CASSLGGRDQGQPQHF.

The chain combines TRBV30 with TRBJ2-7; perhaps TRBD2 as D (6 bases). The ends were cut back, 0 bases at V and 2 bases at J, with 14 bases in the middle. CDR1 and CDR2 from the germline V gene are GTSNPN and SVGIG (reference sequence). This CDR3 region has 15 residues. Here the CDR3 reads CAWSVRAGRTYEQYF. In nucleotides, the CDR3 is TGTGCCTGGAGTGTACGGGCGGGGAGGACCTACGAGCAGTACTTC.

This clonotype was recorded many times. V is TRBV9 and J is TRBJ1-1; the D gene is possibly TRBD1 (6 bases). V dropped 6 bases and J dropped 3 bases, with 18 bases sitting between them. CDR3 size: 15 residues. Germline V gene sequence: CDR1 SGDLS, CDR2 YYNGEE. CDR3 nucleotides: TGTGCCAGCACCGACCTTCGGGGGCTGGACACTGAAGCTTTCTTT. Translating it yields CASTDLRGLDTEAFF.

This clonotype was picked up many times. The CDR3 bases are TGTGCCAGCAGTGCCATGCTTGGGGATGTAGATACGCAGTATTTT. Translated: CASSAMLGDVDTQYF. The chain combines TRBV6-1 with TRBJ2-3; no reliable D call. CDR1 is MNHNS, CDR2 SASEGT, per germline. Trimming removed 4 bases at V and 5 bases at J, with 16 bases between. The CDR3 covers 15 residues.

This clonotype was found many times. This chain connects TRBV20-1 to TRBJ2-3; tentatively, D is TRBD2 (5 bases). V was clipped by 5 bases and J by 6 bases, with 15 bases between them. Germline values: CDR1 DFQATT, CDR2 SNEGSKA (reference sequence). CDR3 length: 13 residues. CDR3 in amino acids: CSARRSGVDTQYF. The DNA of the CDR3 is TGCAGTGCTCGGCGGTCCGGGGTTGATACGCAGTATTTT.

This clonotype was detected only a few times. The gene calls are TRBV28 and TRBJ2-5; 8 bases are shared with TRBD2. V dropped 2 bases and J dropped 1; count of bases not matched to a gene: 9. Germline V gives CDR1 MDHEN, CDR2 SYDVKM. The CDR3 is 17 residues long. CDR3 region: CASSLSGGRAPQETQYF. The CDR3 DNA follows: TGTGCCAGCAGTTTAAGCGGGGGCCGGGCCCCCCAAGAGACCCAGTACTTC.

At least ten counts were recorded for this clonotype. This chain connects TRBV12-3 or TRBV12-4 to TRBJ2-5; 8 bases line up with TRBD1. V trimming: 6 bases; J trimming: 5 bases; junction bases outside the gene matches: 5. The CDR3 length is 13 residues. The chain's CDR3 is CASRTGAGETQYF. For the CDR3, the DNA is TGTGCCAGCAGGACAGGGGCAGGGGAGACCCAGTACTTC.

This clonotype appeared many times. The J gene is TRBJ2-2, the V gene TRBV5-1; D perhaps matches TRBD1 (6 bases). Trimming shortened V by 3 bases and J by 2 bases, and 11 bases separated the two germline ends. Germline CDR1 SGHRS, CDR2 YFSETQ. The CDR3 runs 15 residues. The CDR3 region has the DNA TGCGCCAGCAGCTCGACGACAGGAAACACCGGGGAGCTGTTTTTT. It codes for CASSSTTGNTGELFF.

At least ten counts were recorded for this clonotype. The chain uses TRBV3-1 and TRBJ2-3; D may be TRBD1 (5 bases). The CDR3 runs to 16 residues. V gave up 4 bases and J gave up 3 bases, with 17 bases separating them. The germline gives CDR1 LGHDT, CDR2 YNNKEL (reference sequence). The CDR3 protein is CASSPLAGPGTDTQYF. The CDR3 coding sequence is TGTGCCAGCAGCCCCCTGGCAGGGCCGGGTACAGATACGCAGTATTTT.

This clonotype was detected many times. The rearrangement links TRBV7-2 to TRBJ1-1, with 8 bases matching TRBD1. V gave up 2 bases and J gave up 4 bases; unmatched junction bases: 9. The CDR3 contains 16 residues. Germline V gene lookup returns CDR1 SGHTA and CDR2 FQGNSA. CDR3 amino acids: CASSLPQGGLLTEAFF. CDR3 coding DNA: TGTGCCAGCAGCTTACCACAGGGGGGTCTACTCACTGAAGCTTTCTTT.

This clonotype was picked up many times. The V gene is TRBV4-1, the J gene TRBJ2-1, with TRBD1 as a possible D gene (6 bases). The CDR3 has 14 residues. Germline CDR1 reads MGHRA; CDR2 reads YSYEKL. V was trimmed by 6 bases and J by 4 bases, leaving 13 bases between them. DNA of the CDR3: TGCGCCAGCAGTGACGGACAGACGTACAATGAGCAGTTCTTC. It is translated as CASSDGQTYNEQFF.

J is TRBJ2-7 and V is TRBV7-9; 10 bases are shared with TRBD2. The V segment lost 8 bases and the J segment 5 bases; nucleotides outside the gene matches: 12. The CDR3 extends over 15 amino acids. CDR1 is SEHNR and CDR2 is FQNEAQ in the germline V gene (reference sequence). The CDR3 nucleotides read TGTGCCAGCCGCACACTAGGGACTAGCGCCCACGAGCAGTACTTC. Protein sequence: CASRTLGTSAHEQYF.

This clonotype occurred many times. The chain recombines TRBV30 with TRBJ2-3; D is unresolved. The CDR3 contains 13 residues. V lost 4 bases and J 2 bases, leaving 10 bases between the germline ends. Germline lookup yields CDR1 GTSNPN and CDR2 SVGIG (reference sequence). As DNA, the CDR3 is TGTGCCTGGACAGTTTCCTTCACAGATACGCAGTATTTT. Protein: CAWTVSFTDTQYF.

This clonotype came up many times. The chain recombines TRBV2 with TRBJ1-1, with 8 nucleotides matching TRBD1. Germline assignment: CDR1 SNHLY and CDR2 FYNNEI. J gave up 6 bases and V 2 bases, and 5 bases lay outside the gene matches. CDR3 size: 14 residues. The CDR3 loop is CASSEPRGPAEAFF. The CDR3 nucleotides read TGTGCCAGCAGTGAACCCAGGGGGCCCGCTGAAGCTTTCTTT.

This clonotype was seen at least ten times. The chain is built from TRBV3-1 and TRBJ2-3; 8 bases agree with TRBD2. This CDR3 region has 15 residues. V was clipped by 2 bases and J by 1 base; unmatched bases: 2. CDR1 is LGHDT and CDR2 is YNNKEL in the germline V gene (reference sequence). The chain's CDR3 is CASSQIAGRTDTQYF. Here the CDR3 DNA reads TGTGCCAGCAGCCAAATAGCGGGGCGCACAGATACGCAGTATTTT.

CDR3 in amino acids: CSAEGSGGAIDTQYF. DNA for the CDR3: TGCAGTGCCGAGGGGAGCGGGGGGGCCATAGATACGCAGTATTTT. The V gene is TRBV20-1, the J gene TRBJ2-3; TRBD2 aligns across 10 bases. With V trimmed by 6 bases and J by 5 bases, 11 bases remained unmatched. Looked up from germline, CDR1 is DFQATT and CDR2 is SNEGSKA (reference sequence). The CDR3 length is 15 residues.

This clonotype was recorded many times. The chain recombines TRBV6-1 with TRBJ2-7; 8 bases line up with TRBD2. The CDR3 consists of 14 residues. The V gene's germline CDR1 is MNHNS and CDR2 SASEGT. V was pared by 5 bases and J by 6 bases, with 9 bases of the junction left unmatched. This CDR3 is CASSRQSGGIEQYF. CDR3 nucleotides: TGTGCCAGCAGTCGCCAAAGCGGGGGTATCGAGCAGTACTTC.

In this sample, this clonotype turned up many times. J is TRBJ2-7 and V is TRBV7-9; D is unclear. The CDR3 has 13 amino acids. Germline loops: CDR1 SEHNR, CDR2 FQNEAQ (reference sequence). The germline V and J ends were trimmed by 5 bases and 5 bases, with 13 bases remaining between them. This CDR3 reads CASSRFRVDEQYF. In nucleotides, the CDR3 is TGTGCCAGCAGCCGGTTTAGGGTGGACGAGCAGTACTTC.

The rearrangement links TRBV29-1 to TRBJ1-6; the D gene is possibly TRBD1 (5 bases). CDR1 and CDR2 (germline): SQVTM, ANQGSEA. Trimming took 6 bases from V and 15 from J, leaving 15 bases between them. The CDR3 runs to 11 residues. DNA for the CDR3: TGCAGCGTAGTAACAGGTCGAGTCCTCCACTTT. Translation gives CSVVTGRVLHF.